One T cell receptor beta chain is described in this entry. These data belong to a study of blood T cell repertoires in COVID-19. Germline CDR1 and CDR2: SGHKS and YYEKEE (reference sequence). V trimming: 1 base; J trimming: 1 base; junction bases outside the gene matches: 1. This CDR3 has 15 amino acids. Using immunoSEQ multiplex PCR, the repertoire was profiled, and TCRdb retains in-frame clones only, with some absent. This sample has about 41,000 clones; approximately 90% occur once, and the top ten carry 4.8%. This rearrangement joins TRBV5-5 to TRBJ1-5; 8 nucleotides agree with TRBD1. The source is a human donor in a cohort sampled during active COVID-19. Sequencing was done on a sample of peripheral blood. DNA for the CDR3: TGTGCCAGCAGCTTGCAGGGGGCGAGCAATCAGCCCCAGCATTTT. This codes for CASSLQGASNQPQHF.